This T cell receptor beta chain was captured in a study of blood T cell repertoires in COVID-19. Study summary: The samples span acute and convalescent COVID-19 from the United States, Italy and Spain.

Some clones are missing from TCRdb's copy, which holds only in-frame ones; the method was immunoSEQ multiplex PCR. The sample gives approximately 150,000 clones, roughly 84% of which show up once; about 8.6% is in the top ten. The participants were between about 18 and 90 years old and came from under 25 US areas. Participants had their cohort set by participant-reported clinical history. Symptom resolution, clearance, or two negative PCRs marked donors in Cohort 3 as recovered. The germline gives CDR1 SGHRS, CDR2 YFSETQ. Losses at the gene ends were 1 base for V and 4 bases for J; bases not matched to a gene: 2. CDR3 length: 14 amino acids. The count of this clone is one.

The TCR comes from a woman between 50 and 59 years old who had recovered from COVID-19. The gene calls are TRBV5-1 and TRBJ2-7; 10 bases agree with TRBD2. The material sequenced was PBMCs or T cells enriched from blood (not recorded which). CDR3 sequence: CASSLTSGMYEQYF. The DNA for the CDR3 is TGCGCCAGCAGCTTGACTAGCGGGATGTACGAGCAGTACTTC.